This T cell receptor beta chain was sequenced for a study of T cell responses to AZD1222 COVID-19 vaccine. The protocol was immunoSEQ multiplex PCR, while the TCRdb copy is restricted to in-frame clones and leaves out a portion. The table lists over 100,000 clones, about 82% of them singletons. Trimming pared 2 bases from V and 5 bases from J, leaving 18 bases between. Germline V gene lookup returns CDR1 SGHDN and CDR2 FVKESK. This CDR3 is 17 amino acids long. This sequence joins TRBV14 and TRBJ2-2, with D hard to call. This TCR derives from an adult who received the MenACWY meningococcal vaccine as a control. The sequencing here drew on peripheral blood, taken 28 days after the second dose of the MenACWY control vaccine. The CDR3 protein is CASSQKRSLRWTGELFF. CDR3 in DNA: TGTGCCAGCAGCCAAAAACGGTCTTTAAGGTGGACCGGGGAGCTGTTTTTT.